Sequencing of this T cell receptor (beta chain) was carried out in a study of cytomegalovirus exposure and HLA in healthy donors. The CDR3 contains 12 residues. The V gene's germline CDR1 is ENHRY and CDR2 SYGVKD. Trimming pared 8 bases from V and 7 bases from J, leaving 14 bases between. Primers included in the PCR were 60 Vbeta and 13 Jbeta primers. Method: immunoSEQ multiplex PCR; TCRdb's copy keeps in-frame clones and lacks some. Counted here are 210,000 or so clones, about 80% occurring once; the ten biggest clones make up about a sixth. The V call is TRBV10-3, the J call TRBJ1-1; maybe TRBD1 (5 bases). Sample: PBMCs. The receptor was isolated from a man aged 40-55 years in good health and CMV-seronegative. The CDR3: CAIGRGDSEAFF. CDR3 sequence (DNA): TGTGCCATCGGGAGGGGTGACAGTGAAGCTTTCTTT.